Listed below are T cell receptor beta chains from one sample, sequenced in a study of T cell responses to AZD1222 COVID-19 vaccine. Produced via immunoSEQ multiplex PCR; TCRdb's table is partial and in-frame only. The sample has some 120,000 clones, approximately 87% seen once. Sequencing used peripheral blood, obtained on day 0 of AZD1222 vaccination. Every receptor here comes from an adult in good health. Both conserved end residues are part of each CDR3. Each record gives: J gene, V gene, clone size, D gene, CDR3 DNA, CDR3 protein. The D gene is left open where the match is weak. Not every row has a clone size; where given, it reads once, few, many or a size class.

j_gene: TRBJ1-4
v_gene: TRBV5-4
abundance: -
d_gene: -
CDR3nt: TGTGCCAGCAGCTCCTGGGGCAGTAATGAAAAACTGTTTTTT
CDR3aa: CASSSWGSNEKLFF

j_gene: TRBJ2-7
v_gene: TRBV5-6
abundance: -
d_gene: TRBD2
CDR3nt: TGTGCCAGCAGCCCCGGAGCGGGGGACTACGAGCAGTACTTC
CDR3aa: CASSPGAGDYEQYF

j_gene: TRBJ1-6
v_gene: TRBV28
abundance: -
d_gene: -
CDR3nt: TGTGCCAGCAGTTTAAGAGGGCCCGATATGACCCTCCACTTT
CDR3aa: CASSLRGPDMTLHF

j_gene: TRBJ2-7
v_gene: TRBV10-1
abundance: -
d_gene: -
CDR3nt: TGCGCCAGCAGTGAGGTGGGTTACGAGCAGTACTTC
CDR3aa: CASSEVGYEQYF

j_gene: TRBJ2-3
v_gene: TRBV27
abundance: -
d_gene: -
CDR3nt: TGTGCCAGCAGTTCCTCCGGGATCAGCACAGATACGCAGTATTTT
CDR3aa: CASSSSGISTDTQYF

j_gene: TRBJ1-4
v_gene: TRBV27
abundance: few
d_gene: -
CDR3nt: TGTGCCAGCAGTGGACCCAGAGGTCTTAATGAAAAACTGTTTTTT
CDR3aa: CASSGPRGLNEKLFF

j_gene: TRBJ2-1
v_gene: TRBV2
abundance: few
d_gene: TRBD2
CDR3nt: TGTGCCAGCAGTGATAGCGGGAGAGGGGATGAGCAGTTCTTC
CDR3aa: CASSDSGRGDEQFF

j_gene: TRBJ1-5
v_gene: TRBV28
abundance: -
d_gene: -
CDR3nt: TGTGCCAGCACCTGGGGGGCAGGACAGCCCCAGCATTTT
CDR3aa: CASTWGAGQPQHF

j_gene: TRBJ2-5
v_gene: TRBV4-2
abundance: few
d_gene: -
CDR3nt: TGTGCCAGCAGCCAAGATAGGGGAGGAGGAGAGACCCAGTACTTC
CDR3aa: CASSQDRGGGETQYF

j_gene: TRBJ2-3
v_gene: TRBV5-4
abundance: once
d_gene: -
CDR3nt: TGTGCCAGCAGCTCGAAAAGCACAGATACGCAGTATTTT
CDR3aa: CASSSKSTDTQYF

j_gene: TRBJ2-3
v_gene: TRBV7-2
abundance: -
d_gene: -
CDR3nt: TGTGCCAGCAGCTTAGTTGGCAGTCGATCTAGCACAGATACGCAGTATTTT
CDR3aa: CASSLVGSRSSTDTQYF

j_gene: TRBJ1-3
v_gene: TRBV19
abundance: -
d_gene: -
CDR3nt: TGTGCCAGTAGTATAGATAGAGTCGGCCACAACTCTGGAAACACCATATATTTT
CDR3aa: CASSIDRVGHNSGNTIYF

j_gene: TRBJ2-2
v_gene: TRBV7-2
abundance: -
d_gene: -
CDR3nt: TGTGCCAGCAGCTCCCTGCCCCACGGGGAGCTGTTTTTT
CDR3aa: CASSSLPHGELFF

j_gene: TRBJ2-3
v_gene: TRBV7-3
abundance: once
d_gene: TRBD2
CDR3nt: TGTGCCAGCAGCTCGGGGACTAGCGGGGGTACGACAGATACGCAGTATTTT
CDR3aa: CASSSGTSGGTTDTQYF

j_gene: TRBJ2-3
v_gene: TRBV30
abundance: -
d_gene: TRBD1
CDR3nt: TGTGCCTGGAGTCGGAAGGGACAGGGGGAGACAGATACGCAGTATTTT
CDR3aa: CAWSRKGQGETDTQYF

j_gene: TRBJ1-2
v_gene: TRBV12-5
abundance: -
d_gene: TRBD1
CDR3nt: TGTGCTAGGACCTTGACAGGGGGTTATGGCTACACCTTC
CDR3aa: CARTLTGGYGYTF

j_gene: TRBJ1-2
v_gene: TRBV7-2
abundance: -
d_gene: -
CDR3nt: TGTGCCAGCAGCTTAGTTGGTCAGGGAGCTAACTATGGCTACACCTTC
CDR3aa: CASSLVGQGANYGYTF

j_gene: TRBJ1-1
v_gene: TRBV10-3
abundance: once
d_gene: -
CDR3nt: TGTGCCATCAGTCGTCAGGAGGACACTGAAGCTTTCTTT
CDR3aa: CAISRQEDTEAFF

j_gene: TRBJ2-7
v_gene: TRBV15
abundance: -
d_gene: TRBD1
CDR3nt: TGTGCCACCAGCTCGGACAGGGGTAACACCTACGAGCAGTACTTC
CDR3aa: CATSSDRGNTYEQYF

j_gene: TRBJ1-1
v_gene: TRBV7-8
abundance: -
d_gene: -
CDR3nt: TGTGCCAGCAGCTTAGGCGTCGACACTGAAGCTTTCTTT
CDR3aa: CASSLGVDTEAFF

j_gene: TRBJ1-2
v_gene: TRBV19
abundance: -
d_gene: TRBD1
CDR3nt: TGTGCCAGTAGTCCCGACAGGGGGATTTATGGCTACACCTTC
CDR3aa: CASSPDRGIYGYTF

j_gene: TRBJ1-5
v_gene: TRBV2
abundance: -
d_gene: -
CDR3nt: TGTGCCAGCAGTAAAAGTGTGAGGCAGCCCCAGCATTTT
CDR3aa: CASSKSVRQPQHF

j_gene: TRBJ2-7
v_gene: TRBV19
abundance: -
d_gene: TRBD1
CDR3nt: TGTGCCAGTAGTGCGGGACAGGGGAACGAGCAGTACTTC
CDR3aa: CASSAGQGNEQYF

j_gene: TRBJ2-7
v_gene: TRBV6-5
abundance: -
d_gene: -
CDR3nt: TGTGCCAGCACCCCGGACAGTCGGTACGAGCAGTACTTC
CDR3aa: CASTPDSRYEQYF

j_gene: TRBJ2-1
v_gene: TRBV21-1
abundance: -
d_gene: -
CDR3nt: TGTGCCACCCTATCCGACGGGACACACTACAATGAGCAGTTCTTC
CDR3aa: CATLSDGTHYNEQFF

j_gene: TRBJ2-2
v_gene: TRBV5-1
abundance: -
d_gene: -
CDR3nt: TGCGCCAGCAGCTTGTCAAGGGGGAGCACCGGGGAGCTGTTTTTT
CDR3aa: CASSLSRGSTGELFF

j_gene: TRBJ2-2
v_gene: TRBV19
abundance: -
d_gene: -
CDR3nt: TGTGCCACCCACGGCCAAGGGAAAGACACCGGGGAGCTGTTTTTT
CDR3aa: CATHGQGKDTGELFF

j_gene: TRBJ2-3
v_gene: TRBV7-9
abundance: -
d_gene: TRBD1
CDR3nt: TGTGCCAGCAGGCCAACAGGGGGCACGCAGTATTTT
CDR3aa: CASRPTGGTQYF

j_gene: TRBJ1-1
v_gene: TRBV18
abundance: -
d_gene: TRBD1
CDR3nt: TGTGCCAGCTCACCAACTACGGACAGGAGGAACACTGAAGCTTTCTTT
CDR3aa: CASSPTTDRRNTEAFF

j_gene: TRBJ2-5
v_gene: TRBV5-1
abundance: -
d_gene: -
CDR3nt: TGCGCCAGCAGCTTCTTCGGCTTAGGAGAGACCCAGTACTTC
CDR3aa: CASSFFGLGETQYF

j_gene: TRBJ2-5
v_gene: TRBV7-9
abundance: -
d_gene: -
CDR3nt: TGTGCCAGCAGCCCCTCAGGGGGGGTGAAGACCCAGTACTTC
CDR3aa: CASSPSGGVKTQYF

j_gene: TRBJ1-1
v_gene: TRBV6-6
abundance: once
d_gene: -
CDR3nt: TGTGCCAGCTCCATAGCGGGAGGGGGTTCTGCTGAAGCTTTCTTT
CDR3aa: CASSIAGGGSAEAFF

j_gene: TRBJ2-1
v_gene: TRBV5-4
abundance: -
d_gene: -
CDR3nt: TGTGCCAGCAGCCCCCGGCCCAGCTCCTACAATGAGCAGTTCTTC
CDR3aa: CASSPRPSSYNEQFF

j_gene: TRBJ2-5
v_gene: TRBV20-1
abundance: -
d_gene: -
CDR3nt: TGCAGTGCTAGTTCAGGGGCTGGAGAGACCCAGTACTTC
CDR3aa: CSASSGAGETQYF

j_gene: TRBJ1-2
v_gene: TRBV7-2
abundance: -
d_gene: TRBD1
CDR3nt: TGTGCCAGCAGCCGGGACAGGGTGGAGGGCTACACCTTC
CDR3aa: CASSRDRVEGYTF

j_gene: TRBJ1-3
v_gene: TRBV10-3
abundance: -
d_gene: -
CDR3nt: TGTGCCATCAGTGAGTGGGGGATAGGGACCCCTTACTCTGGAAACACCATATATTTT
CDR3aa: CAISEWGIGTPYSGNTIYF

j_gene: TRBJ1-2
v_gene: TRBV24-1
abundance: -
d_gene: TRBD1
CDR3nt: TGTGCCACCAGCCAGGGGGCTAAAGGCTACACCTTC
CDR3aa: CATSQGAKGYTF